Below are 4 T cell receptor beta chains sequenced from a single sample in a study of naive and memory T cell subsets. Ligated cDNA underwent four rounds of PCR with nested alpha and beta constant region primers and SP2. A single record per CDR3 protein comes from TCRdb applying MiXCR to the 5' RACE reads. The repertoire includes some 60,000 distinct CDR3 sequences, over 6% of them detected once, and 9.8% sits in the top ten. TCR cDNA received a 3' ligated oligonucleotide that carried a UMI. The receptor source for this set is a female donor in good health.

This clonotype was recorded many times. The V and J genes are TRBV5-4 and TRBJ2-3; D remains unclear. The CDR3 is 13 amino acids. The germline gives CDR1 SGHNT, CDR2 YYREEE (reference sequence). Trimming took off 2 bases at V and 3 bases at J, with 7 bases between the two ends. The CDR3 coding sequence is TGTGCCAGCAGCTTCGAAGGGACAGATACGCAGTATTTT. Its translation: CASSFEGTDTQYF.

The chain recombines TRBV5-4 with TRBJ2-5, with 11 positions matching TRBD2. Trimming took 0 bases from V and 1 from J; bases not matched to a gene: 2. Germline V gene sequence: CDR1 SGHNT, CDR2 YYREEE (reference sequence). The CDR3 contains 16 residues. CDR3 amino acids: CASSLGLAGTQETQYF. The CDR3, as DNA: TGTGCCAGCAGCTTGGGACTAGCGGGGACCCAAGAGACCCAGTACTTC. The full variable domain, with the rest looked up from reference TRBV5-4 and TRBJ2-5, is ETGVTQSPTHLIKTRGQQVTLRCSSQSGHNTVSWYQQALGQGPQFIFQYYREEENGRGNFPPRFSGLQFPNYSSELNVNALELDDSALYLCASSLGLAGTQETQYFGPGTRLLVL.

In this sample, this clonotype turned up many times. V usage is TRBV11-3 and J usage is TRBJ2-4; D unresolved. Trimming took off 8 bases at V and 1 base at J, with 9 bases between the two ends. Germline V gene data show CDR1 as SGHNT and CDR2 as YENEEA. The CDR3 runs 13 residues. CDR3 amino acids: CASETLAKNIQYF. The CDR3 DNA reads TGTGCCAGCGAGACGTTGGCCAAAAACATTCAGTACTTC.

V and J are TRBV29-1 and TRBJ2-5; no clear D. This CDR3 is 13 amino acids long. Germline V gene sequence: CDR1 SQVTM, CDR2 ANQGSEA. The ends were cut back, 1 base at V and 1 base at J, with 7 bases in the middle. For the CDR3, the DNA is TGCAGCGTTGAAGGGCAGTTCCAAGAGACCCAGTACTTC. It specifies CSVEGQFQETQYF.